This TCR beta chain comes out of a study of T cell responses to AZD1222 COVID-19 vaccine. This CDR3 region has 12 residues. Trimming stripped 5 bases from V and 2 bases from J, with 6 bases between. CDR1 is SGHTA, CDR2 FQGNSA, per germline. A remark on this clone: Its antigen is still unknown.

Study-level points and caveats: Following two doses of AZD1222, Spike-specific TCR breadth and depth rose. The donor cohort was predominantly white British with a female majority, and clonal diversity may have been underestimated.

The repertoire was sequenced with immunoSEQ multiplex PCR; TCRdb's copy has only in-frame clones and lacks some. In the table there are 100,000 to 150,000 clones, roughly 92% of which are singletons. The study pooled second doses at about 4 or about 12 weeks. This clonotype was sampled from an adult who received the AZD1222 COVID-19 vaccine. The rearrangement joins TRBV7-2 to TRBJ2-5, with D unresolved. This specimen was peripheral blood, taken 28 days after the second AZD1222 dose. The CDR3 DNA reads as TGTGCCAGCAGCCCTTATCAAGAGACCCAGTACTTC. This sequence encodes CASSPYQETQYF.